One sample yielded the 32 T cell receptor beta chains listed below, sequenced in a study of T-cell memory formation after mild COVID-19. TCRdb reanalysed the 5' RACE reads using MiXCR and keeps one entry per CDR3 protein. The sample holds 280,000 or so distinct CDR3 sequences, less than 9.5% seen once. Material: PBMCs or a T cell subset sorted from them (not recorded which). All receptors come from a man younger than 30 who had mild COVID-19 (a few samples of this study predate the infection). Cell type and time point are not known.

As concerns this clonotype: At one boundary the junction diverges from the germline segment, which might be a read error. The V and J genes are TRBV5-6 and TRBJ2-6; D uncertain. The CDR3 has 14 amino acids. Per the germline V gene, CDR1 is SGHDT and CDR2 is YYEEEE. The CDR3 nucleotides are TGTGCCAGCACCCCCTACTCTGGAGCCAACGTCCTGACTTTC. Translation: CASTPYSGANVLTF.

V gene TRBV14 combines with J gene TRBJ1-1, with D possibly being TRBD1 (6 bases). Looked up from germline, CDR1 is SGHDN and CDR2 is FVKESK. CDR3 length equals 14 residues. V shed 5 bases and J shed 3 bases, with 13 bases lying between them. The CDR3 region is CASSGGALDTEAFF. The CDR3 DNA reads TGTGCCAGCAGCGGGGGGGCACTGGACACTGAAGCTTTCTTT.

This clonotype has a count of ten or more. The CDR3 DNA is TGCAGTGCTAGCTCGACAGGGCACTACACCTTC. Residues: CSASSTGHYTF. This chain uses TRBV20-1 with TRBJ1-2; TRBD1 matches 7 bases. This CDR3 spans 11 amino acids. Per the germline V gene, CDR1 is DFQATT and CDR2 is SNEGSKA (reference sequence). V shed 3 bases and J 10 bases; nucleotides not matched to a gene: 5.

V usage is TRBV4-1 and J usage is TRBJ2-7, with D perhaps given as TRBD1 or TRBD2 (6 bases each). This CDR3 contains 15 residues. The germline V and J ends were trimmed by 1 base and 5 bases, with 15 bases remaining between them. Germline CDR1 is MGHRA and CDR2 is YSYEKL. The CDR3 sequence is CASSQVRLRGDEQYF. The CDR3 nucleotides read TGCGCCAGCAGCCAAGTTCGTTTGAGGGGGGACGAGCAGTACTTC.

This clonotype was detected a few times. The CDR3 spells CASSYSGSTEAFF. The CDR3 DNA reads as TGTGCCAGCAGTTACAGTGGGAGCACTGAAGCTTTCTTT. The chain has TRBV6-2 or TRBV6-3 and TRBJ1-1; no clear D. The V gene's germline CDR1 is MNHEY and CDR2 SVGEGT. With 2 bases removed from V and 4 bases from J, the gap between germline ends came to 8 bases. This CDR3 is built from 13 residues.

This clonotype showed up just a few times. CDR3: CASSLSPGARGYTF. DNA of the CDR3: TGCGCCAGCAGCTTGTCCCCGGGGGCGAGAGGCTACACCTTC. This rearrangement joins TRBV5-1 to TRBJ1-2, with a weak D call TRBD1 (6 bases). This CDR3 comprises 14 residues. V lost 1 base and J lost 8, with 15 bases in between. Germline V lookup: CDR1 SGHRS, CDR2 YFSETQ.

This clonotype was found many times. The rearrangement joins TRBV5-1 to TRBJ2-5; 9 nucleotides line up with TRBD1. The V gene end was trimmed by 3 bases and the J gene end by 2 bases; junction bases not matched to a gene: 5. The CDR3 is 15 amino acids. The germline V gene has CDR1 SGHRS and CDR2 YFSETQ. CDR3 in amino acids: CASSWAGQGQETQYF. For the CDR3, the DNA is TGCGCCAGCAGCTGGGCAGGACAGGGGCAAGAGACCCAGTACTTC. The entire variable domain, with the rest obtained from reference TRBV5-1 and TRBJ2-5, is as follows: KAGVTQTPRYLIKTRGQQVTLSCSPISGHRSVSWYQQTPGQGLQFLFEYFSETQRNKGNFPGRFSGRQFSNSRSEMNVSTLELGDSALYLCASSWAGQGQETQYFGPGTRLLVL.

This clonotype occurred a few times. The CDR3 loop reads CASSYSSGEQYF. The CDR3 bases are TGTGCCAGCAGCTATTCGTCGGGCGAGCAGTACTTC. The chain couples TRBV4-2 to TRBJ2-7; D not certain. The CDR3 extends over 12 amino acids. Germline CDR1 is LGHNA and CDR2 is YNFKEQ. V was pared by 5 bases and J by 6 bases, with 11 bases between.

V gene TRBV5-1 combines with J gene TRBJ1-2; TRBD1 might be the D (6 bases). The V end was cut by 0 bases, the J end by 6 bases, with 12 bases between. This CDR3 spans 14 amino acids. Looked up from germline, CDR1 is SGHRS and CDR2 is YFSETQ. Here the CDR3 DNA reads TGCGCCAGCAGCTTGGTACCGGGGGCTAATGGCTACACCTTC. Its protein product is CASSLVPGANGYTF.

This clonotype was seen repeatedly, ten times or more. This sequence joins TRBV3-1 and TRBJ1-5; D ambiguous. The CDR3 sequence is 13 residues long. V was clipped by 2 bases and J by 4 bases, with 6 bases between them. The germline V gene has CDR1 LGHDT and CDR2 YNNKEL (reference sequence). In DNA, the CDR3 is TGTGCCAGCAGCCAAAGAGAGAATCAGCCCCAGCATTTT. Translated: CASSQRENQPQHF.

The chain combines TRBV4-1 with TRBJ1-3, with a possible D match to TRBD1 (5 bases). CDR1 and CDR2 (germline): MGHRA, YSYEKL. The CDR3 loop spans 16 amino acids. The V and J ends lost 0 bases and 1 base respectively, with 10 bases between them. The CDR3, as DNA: TGCGCCAGCAGCCAAGAGATGACAGCTTCTGGAAACACCATATATTTT. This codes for CASSQEMTASGNTIYF.

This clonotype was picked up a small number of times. The CDR3 nucleotides read TGCAGTGCTAGATTGTCCGGACAGGGAAGCCACGAGCAGTACTTC. Translated: CSARLSGQGSHEQYF. J is TRBJ2-7 and V is TRBV20-1; 8 bases match TRBD1. V lost 2 bases, J lost 5 bases, and 11 bases stayed unmatched. Germline CDR1 and CDR2: DFQATT and SNEGSKA (reference sequence). The CDR3 is 15 amino acids.

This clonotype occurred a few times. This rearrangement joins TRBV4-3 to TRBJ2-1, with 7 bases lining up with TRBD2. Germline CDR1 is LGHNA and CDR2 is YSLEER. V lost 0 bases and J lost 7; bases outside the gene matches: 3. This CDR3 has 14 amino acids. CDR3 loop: CASSQEGGGNEQFF. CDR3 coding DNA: TGCGCCAGCAGCCAAGAGGGGGGGGGAAATGAGCAGTTCTTC.

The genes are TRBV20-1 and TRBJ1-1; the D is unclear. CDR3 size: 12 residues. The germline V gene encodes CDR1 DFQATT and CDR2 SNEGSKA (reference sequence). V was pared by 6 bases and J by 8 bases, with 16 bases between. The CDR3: CSATGNPVEAFF. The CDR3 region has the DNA TGCAGTGCAACCGGGAACCCCGTGGAAGCTTTCTTT.

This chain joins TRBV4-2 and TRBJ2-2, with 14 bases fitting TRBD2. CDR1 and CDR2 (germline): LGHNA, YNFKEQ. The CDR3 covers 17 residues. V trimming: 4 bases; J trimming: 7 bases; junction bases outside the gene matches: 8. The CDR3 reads CASSLEGTSGGGGELFF. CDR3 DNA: TGTGCCAGCAGCCTGGAGGGGACTAGCGGGGGAGGCGGGGAGCTGTTTTTT.

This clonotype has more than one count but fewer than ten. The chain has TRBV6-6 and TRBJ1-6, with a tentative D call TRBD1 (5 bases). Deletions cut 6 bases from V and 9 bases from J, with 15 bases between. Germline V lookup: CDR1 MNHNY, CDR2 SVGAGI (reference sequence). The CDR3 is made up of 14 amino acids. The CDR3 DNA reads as TGTGCCAGCAGCTCCGGGACGGTTAGTTCACCCCTCCACTTT. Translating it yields CASSSGTVSSPLHF.

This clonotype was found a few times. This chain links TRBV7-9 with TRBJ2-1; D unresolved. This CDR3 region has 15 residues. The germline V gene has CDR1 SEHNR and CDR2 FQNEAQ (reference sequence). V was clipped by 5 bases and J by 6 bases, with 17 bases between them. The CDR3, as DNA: TGTGCCAGCAGCCCCCCCCCCAGGTTTGGCAATGAGCAGTTCTTC. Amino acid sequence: CASSPPPRFGNEQFF.

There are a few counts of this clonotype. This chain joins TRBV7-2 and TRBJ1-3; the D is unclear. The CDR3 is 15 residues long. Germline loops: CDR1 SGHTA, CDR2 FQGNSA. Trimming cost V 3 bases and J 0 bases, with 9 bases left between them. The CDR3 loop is CASSFLGNSGNTIYF. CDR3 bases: TGTGCCAGCAGCTTCCTGGGAAACTCTGGAAACACCATATATTTT.

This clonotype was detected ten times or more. CDR3 amino acids: CASTPVGGPGELFF. DNA of the CDR3: TGTGCCAGCACCCCTGTCGGGGGACCCGGGGAGCTGTTTTTT. V is TRBV25-1 and J is TRBJ2-2; D perhaps matches TRBD2 (6 bases). V dropped 7 bases and J dropped 6 bases, with 15 bases sitting between them. This CDR3 is 14 amino acids long. Germline V CDR1 and CDR2: MGHDK, SYGVNS.

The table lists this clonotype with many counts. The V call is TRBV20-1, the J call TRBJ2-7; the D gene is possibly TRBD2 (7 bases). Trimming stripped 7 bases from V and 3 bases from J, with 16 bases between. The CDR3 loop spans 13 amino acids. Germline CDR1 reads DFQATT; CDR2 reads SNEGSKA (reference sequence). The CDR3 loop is CSVVGGLDYEQYF. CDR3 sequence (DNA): TGCAGTGTTGTCGGGGGGCTTGACTACGAGCAGTACTTC.

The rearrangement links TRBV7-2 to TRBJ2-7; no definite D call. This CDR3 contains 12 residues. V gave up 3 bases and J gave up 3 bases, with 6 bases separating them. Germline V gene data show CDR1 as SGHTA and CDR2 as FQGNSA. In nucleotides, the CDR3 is TGTGCCAGCAGCTTCTCCGGCTACGAGCAGTACGTC. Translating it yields CASSFSGYEQYV.

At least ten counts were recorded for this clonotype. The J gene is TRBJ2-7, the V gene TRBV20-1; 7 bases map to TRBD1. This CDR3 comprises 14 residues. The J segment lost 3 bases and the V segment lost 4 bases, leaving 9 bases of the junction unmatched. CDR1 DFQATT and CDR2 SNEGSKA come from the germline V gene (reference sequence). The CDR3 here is CSANTGVEVYEQYF. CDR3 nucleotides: TGCAGTGCTAACACAGGGGTTGAGGTCTACGAGCAGTACTTC.

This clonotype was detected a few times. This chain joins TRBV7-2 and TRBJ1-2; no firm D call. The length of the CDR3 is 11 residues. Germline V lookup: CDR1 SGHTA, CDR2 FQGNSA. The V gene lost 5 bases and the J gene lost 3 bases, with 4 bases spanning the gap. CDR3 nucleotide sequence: TGTGCCAGCAGCGACTACTATGGCTACACCTTC. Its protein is CASSDYYGYTF. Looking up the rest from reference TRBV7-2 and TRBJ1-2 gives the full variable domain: GAGVSQSPSNKVTEKGKDVELRCDPISGHTALYWYRQSLGQGLEFLIYFQGNSAPDKSGLPSDRFSAERTGGSVSTLTIQRTQQEDSAVYLCASSDYYGYTFGSGTRLTVV.

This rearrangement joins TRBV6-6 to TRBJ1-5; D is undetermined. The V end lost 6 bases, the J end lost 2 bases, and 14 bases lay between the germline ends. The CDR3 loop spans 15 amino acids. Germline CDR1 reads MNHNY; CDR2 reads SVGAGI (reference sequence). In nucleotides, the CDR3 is TGTGCCAGCAGGGTCCCCGGACCGGGCAATCAGCCCCAGCATTTT. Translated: CASRVPGPGNQPQHF.

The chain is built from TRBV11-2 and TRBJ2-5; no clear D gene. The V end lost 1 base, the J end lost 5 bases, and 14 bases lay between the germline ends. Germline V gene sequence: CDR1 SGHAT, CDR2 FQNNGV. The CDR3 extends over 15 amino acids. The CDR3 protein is CASSLVALGRETQYF. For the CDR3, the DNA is TGTGCCAGCAGCTTAGTTGCCCTAGGACGGGAGACCCAGTACTTC.

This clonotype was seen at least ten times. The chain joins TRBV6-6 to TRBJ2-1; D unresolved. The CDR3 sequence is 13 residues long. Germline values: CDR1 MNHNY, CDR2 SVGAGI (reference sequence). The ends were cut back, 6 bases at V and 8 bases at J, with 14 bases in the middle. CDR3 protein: CASRYLVGDEQFF. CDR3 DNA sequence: TGTGCCAGCAGATATCTAGTTGGCGATGAGCAGTTCTTC.

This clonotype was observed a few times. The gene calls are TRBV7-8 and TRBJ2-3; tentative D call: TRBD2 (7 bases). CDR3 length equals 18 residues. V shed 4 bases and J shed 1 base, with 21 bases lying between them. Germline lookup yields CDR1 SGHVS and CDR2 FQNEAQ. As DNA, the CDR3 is TGTGCCAGCAGCTGGCCCGACGGGGGGCCTTCTCGCACAGATACGCAGTATTTT. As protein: CASSWPDGGPSRTDTQYF.

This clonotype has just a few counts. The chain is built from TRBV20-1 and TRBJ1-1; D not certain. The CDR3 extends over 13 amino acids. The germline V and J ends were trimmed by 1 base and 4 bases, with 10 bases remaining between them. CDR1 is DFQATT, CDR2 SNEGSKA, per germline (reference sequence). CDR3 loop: CSARVERITEAFF. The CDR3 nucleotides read TGCAGTGCTAGAGTTGAACGGATCACTGAAGCTTTCTTT.

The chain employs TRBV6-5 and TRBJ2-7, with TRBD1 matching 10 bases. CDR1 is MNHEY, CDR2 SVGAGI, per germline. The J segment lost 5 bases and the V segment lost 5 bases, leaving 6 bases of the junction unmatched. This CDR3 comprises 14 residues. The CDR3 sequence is CASSPGQGIHEQYF. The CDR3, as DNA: TGTGCCAGCAGTCCGGGACAGGGGATCCACGAGCAGTACTTC.

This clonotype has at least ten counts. DNA of the CDR3: TGCGCCAGCAGCTTGGACGGCACTAGCACAGATACGCAGTATTTT. It yields the protein CASSLDGTSTDTQYF. This chain uses TRBV5-1 with TRBJ2-3, with D hard to call. V gave up 0 bases and J gave up 0 bases, with 8 bases separating them. Germline V gene lookup returns CDR1 SGHRS and CDR2 YFSETQ. The CDR3 totals 15 residues.

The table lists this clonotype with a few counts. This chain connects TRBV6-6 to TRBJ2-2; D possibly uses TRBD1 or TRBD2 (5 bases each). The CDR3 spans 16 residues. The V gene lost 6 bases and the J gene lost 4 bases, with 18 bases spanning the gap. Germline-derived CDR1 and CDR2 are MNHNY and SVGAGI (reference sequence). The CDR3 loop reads CASRPWDVESTGELFF. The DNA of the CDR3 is TGTGCCAGCAGACCCTGGGACGTAGAAAGCACCGGGGAGCTGTTTTTT.

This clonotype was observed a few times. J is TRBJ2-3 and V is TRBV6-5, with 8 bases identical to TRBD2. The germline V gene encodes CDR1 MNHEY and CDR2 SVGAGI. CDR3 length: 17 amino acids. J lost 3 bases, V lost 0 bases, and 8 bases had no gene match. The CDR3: CASSYSAGGTITDTQYF. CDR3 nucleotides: TGTGCCAGCAGTTACTCGGCGGGGGGTACGATTACAGATACGCAGTATTTT.